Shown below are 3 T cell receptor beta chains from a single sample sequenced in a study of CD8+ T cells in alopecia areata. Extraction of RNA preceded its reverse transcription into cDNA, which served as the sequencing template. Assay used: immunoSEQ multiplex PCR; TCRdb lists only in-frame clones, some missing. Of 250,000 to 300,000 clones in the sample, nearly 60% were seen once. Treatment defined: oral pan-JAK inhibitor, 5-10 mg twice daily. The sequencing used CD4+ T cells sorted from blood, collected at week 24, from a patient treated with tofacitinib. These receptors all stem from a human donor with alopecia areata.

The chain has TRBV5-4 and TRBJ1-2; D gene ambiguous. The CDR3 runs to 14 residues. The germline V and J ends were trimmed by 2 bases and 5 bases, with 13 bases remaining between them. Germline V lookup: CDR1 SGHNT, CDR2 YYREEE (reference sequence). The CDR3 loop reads CASSLKGFRYGYTF. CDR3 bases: TGTGCCAGCAGCTTAAAGGGTTTCCGGTATGGCTACACCTTC.

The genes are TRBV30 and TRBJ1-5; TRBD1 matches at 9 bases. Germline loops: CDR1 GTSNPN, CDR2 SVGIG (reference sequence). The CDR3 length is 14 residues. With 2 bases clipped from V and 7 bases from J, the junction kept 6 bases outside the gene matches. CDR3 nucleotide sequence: TGTGCCTGGAGTAGGACAGGGGCTAAGCAGCCCCAGCATTTT. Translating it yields CAWSRTGAKQPQHF.

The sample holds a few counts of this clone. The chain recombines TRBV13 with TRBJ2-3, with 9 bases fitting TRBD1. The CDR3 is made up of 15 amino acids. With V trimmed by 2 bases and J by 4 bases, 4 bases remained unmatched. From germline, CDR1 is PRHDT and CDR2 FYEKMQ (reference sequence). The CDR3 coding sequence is TGTGCCAGCAGCTTAACAGGGGGCAGAGCAGATACGCAGTATTTT. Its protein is CASSLTGGRADTQYF.